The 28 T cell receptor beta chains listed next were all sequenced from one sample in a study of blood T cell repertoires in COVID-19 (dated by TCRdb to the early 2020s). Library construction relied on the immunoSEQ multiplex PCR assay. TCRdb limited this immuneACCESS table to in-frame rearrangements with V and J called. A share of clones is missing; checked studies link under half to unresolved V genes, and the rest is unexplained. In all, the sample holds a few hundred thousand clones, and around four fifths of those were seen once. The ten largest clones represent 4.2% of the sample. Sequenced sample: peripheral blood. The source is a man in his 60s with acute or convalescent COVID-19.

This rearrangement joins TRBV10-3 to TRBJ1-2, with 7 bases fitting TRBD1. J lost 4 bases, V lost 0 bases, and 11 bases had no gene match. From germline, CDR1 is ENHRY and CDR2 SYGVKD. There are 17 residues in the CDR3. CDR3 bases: TGTGCCATCAGTGAGTCCCCAGTACGGGACAGCGGCTATGGCTACACCTTC. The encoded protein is CAISESPVRDSGYGYTF.

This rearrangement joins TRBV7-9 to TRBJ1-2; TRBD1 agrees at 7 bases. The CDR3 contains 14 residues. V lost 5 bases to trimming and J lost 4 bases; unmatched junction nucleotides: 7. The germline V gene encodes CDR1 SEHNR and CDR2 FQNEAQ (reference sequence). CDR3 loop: CASSTTGAAYGYTF. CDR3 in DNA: TGTGCCAGCAGCACCACAGGGGCCGCCTATGGCTACACCTTC.

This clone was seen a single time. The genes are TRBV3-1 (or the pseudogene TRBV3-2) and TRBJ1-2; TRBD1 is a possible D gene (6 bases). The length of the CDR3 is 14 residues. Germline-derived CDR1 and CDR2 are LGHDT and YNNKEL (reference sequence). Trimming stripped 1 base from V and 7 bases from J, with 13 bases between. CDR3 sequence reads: CASSQARRGGGYTF. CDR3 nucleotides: TGTGCCAGCAGCCAAGCTAGAAGGGGGGGTGGCTACACCTTC.

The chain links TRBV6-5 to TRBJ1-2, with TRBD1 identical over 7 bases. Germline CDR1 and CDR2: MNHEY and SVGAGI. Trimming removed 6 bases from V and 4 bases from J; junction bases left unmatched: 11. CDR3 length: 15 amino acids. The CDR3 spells CASSLTGQEVYGYTF. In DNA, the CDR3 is TGTGCCAGCAGCCTCACAGGACAGGAAGTCTATGGCTACACCTTC.

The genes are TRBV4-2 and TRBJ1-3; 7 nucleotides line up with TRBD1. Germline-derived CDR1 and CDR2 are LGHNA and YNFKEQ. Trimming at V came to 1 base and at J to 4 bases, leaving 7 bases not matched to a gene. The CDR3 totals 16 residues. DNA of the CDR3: TGTGCCAGCAGCCAAGCGGGACCGGGACAGGGAAACACCATATATTTT. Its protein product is CASSQAGPGQGNTIYF.

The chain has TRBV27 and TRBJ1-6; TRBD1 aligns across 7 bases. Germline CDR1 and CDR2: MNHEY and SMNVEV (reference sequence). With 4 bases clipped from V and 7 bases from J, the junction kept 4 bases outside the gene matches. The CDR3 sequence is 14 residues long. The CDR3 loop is CASSYRGGNSPLHF. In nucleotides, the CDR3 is TGTGCCAGCAGTTACAGGGGTGGGAATTCACCCCTCCACTTT.

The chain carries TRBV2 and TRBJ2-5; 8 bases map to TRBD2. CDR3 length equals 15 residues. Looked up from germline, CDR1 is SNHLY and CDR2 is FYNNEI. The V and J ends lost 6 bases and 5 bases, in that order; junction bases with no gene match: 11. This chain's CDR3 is CASSRGGPEYETQYF. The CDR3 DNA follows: TGTGCCAGCAGCCGGGGGGGCCCGGAGTATGAGACCCAGTACTTC.

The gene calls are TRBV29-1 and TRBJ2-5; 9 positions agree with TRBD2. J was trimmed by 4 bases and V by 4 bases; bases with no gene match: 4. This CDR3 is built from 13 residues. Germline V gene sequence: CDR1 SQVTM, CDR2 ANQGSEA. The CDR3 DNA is TGCAGCGTTGTAGAACTAGCGGGAGAGACCCAGTACTTC. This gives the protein CSVVELAGETQYF.

CDR3 nucleotides: TGTGCCAGCAGCGTAGGTTCAGCGAGCTCCTACGAGCAGTACTTC. Encoded protein: CASSVGSASSYEQYF. The gene calls are TRBV9 and TRBJ2-7, with unresolved D. The CDR3 has 15 residues. V shed 0 bases and J shed 0 bases, with 10 bases lying between them. Germline CDR1 SGDLS, CDR2 YYNGEE.

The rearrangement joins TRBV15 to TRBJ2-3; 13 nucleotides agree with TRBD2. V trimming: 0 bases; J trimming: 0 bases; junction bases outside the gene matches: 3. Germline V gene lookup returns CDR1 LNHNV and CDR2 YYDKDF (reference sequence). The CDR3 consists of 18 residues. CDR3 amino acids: CATSRDWGLAGSTDTQYF. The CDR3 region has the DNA TGTGCCACCAGCAGAGATTGGGGACTAGCGGGAAGCACAGATACGCAGTATTTT.

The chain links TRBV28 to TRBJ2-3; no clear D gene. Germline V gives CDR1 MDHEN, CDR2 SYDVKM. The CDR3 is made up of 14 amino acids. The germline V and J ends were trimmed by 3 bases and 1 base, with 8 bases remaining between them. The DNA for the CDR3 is TGTGCCAGCAGTTTCTTGTCAGGCACAGATACGCAGTATTTT. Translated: CASSFLSGTDTQYF.

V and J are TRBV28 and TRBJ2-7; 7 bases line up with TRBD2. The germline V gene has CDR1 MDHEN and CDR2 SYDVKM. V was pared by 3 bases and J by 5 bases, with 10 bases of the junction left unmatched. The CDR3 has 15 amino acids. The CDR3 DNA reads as TGTGCCAGCAGTTTCATAAGCGGGAAGAACCACGAGCAGTACTTC. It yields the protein CASSFISGKNHEQYF.

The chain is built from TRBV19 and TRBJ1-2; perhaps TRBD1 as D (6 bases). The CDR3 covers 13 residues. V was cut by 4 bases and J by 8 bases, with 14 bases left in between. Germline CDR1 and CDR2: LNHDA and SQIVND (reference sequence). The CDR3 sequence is CASSTGTQGGYTF. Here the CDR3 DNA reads TGTGCCAGTAGTACCGGGACCCAGGGGGGCTACACCTTC.

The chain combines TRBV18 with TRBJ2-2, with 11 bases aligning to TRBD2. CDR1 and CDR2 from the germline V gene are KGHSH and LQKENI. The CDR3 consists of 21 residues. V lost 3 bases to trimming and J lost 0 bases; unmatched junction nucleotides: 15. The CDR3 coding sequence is TGTGCCAGCTCACCCTACAACTTAGCGGGAGGGCCCCCAGCGAACACCGGGGAGCTGTTTTTT. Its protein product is CASSPYNLAGGPPANTGELFF. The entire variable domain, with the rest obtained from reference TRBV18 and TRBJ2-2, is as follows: NAGVMQNPRHLVRRRGQEARLRCSPMKGHSHVYWYRQLPEEGLKFMVYLQKENIIDESGMPKERFSAEFPKEGPSILRIQQVVRGDSAAYFCASSPYNLAGGPPANTGELFFGEGSRLTVL.

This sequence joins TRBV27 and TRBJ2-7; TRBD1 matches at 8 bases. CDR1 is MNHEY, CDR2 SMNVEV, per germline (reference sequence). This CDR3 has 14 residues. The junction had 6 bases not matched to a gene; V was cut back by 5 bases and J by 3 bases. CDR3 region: CASSPWTGSYEQYF. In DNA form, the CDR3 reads TGTGCCAGCAGTCCTTGGACAGGGAGCTACGAGCAGTACTTC.

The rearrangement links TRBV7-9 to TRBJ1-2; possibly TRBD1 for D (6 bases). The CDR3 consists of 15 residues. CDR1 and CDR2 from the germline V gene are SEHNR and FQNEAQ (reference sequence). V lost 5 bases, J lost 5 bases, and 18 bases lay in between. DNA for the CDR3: TGTGCCAGCAGCGATTCGGGACAACTTACGTATGGCTACACCTTC. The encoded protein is CASSDSGQLTYGYTF.

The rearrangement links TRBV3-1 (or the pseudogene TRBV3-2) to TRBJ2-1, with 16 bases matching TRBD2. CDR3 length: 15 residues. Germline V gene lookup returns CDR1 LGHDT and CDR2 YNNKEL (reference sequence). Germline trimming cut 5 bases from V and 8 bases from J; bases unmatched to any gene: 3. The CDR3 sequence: CASSSGLAGGDEQFF. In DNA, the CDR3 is TGTGCCAGCAGCTCGGGACTAGCGGGGGGGGATGAGCAGTTCTTC.

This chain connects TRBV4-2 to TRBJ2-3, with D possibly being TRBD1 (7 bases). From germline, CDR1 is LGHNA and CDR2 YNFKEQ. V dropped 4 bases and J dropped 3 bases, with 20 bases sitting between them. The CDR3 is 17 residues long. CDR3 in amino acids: CASSPVSQGSGTDTQYF. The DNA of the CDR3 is TGTGCCAGCAGCCCAGTCTCACAGGGGAGCGGGACAGATACGCAGTATTTT.

CDR3 in DNA: TGTGCCAGCAGCTTAGCGGGGATAACAGGGCAGTATTTT. Its translation: CASSLAGITGQYF. This chain links TRBV7-8 with TRBJ2-3; the D gene is possibly TRBD1 (5 bases). V dropped 0 bases and J dropped 11 bases, with 12 bases sitting between them. The CDR3 consists of 13 residues. From germline, CDR1 is SGHVS and CDR2 FQNEAQ.

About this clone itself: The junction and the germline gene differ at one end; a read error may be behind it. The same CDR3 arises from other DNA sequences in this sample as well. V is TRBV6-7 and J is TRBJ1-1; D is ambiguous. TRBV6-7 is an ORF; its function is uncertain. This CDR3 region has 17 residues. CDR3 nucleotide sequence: TGTGCCAGCAGTTACTCGAAGTTCAGGCACATGAATACTGAAGCTTTCTTT. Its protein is CASSYSKFRHMNTEAFF.

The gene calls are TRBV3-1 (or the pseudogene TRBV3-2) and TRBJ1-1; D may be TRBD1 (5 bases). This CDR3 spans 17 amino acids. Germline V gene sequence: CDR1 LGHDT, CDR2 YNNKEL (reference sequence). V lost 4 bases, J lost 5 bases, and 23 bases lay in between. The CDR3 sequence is CASSLHGRGGGGTEAFF. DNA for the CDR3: TGTGCCAGCAGCCTGCACGGACGTGGGGGGGGAGGAACTGAAGCTTTCTTT.

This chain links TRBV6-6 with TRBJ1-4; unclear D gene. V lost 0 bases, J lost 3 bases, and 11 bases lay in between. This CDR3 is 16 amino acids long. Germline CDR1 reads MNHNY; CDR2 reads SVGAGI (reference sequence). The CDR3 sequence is CASSYSESTANEKLFF. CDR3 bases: TGTGCCAGCAGTTACTCCGAGAGTACGGCTAATGAAAAACTGTTTTTT.

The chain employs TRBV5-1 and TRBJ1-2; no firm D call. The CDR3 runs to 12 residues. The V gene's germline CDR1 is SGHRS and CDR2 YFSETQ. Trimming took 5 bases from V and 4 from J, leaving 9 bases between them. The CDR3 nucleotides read TGCGCCAGCAGGGTAGGCGGCTATGGCTACACCTTC. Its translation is CASRVGGYGYTF.

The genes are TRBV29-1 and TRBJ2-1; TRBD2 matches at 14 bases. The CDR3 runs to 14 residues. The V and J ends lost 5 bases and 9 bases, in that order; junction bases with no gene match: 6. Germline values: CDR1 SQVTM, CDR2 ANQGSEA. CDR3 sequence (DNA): TGCAGCGTTCACGTGGGACTAGCGGGAGTTGAGCAGTTCTTC. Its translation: CSVHVGLAGVEQFF.

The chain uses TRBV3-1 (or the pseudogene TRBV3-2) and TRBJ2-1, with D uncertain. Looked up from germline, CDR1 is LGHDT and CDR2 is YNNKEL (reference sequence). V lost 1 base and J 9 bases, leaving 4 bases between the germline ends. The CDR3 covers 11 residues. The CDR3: CASSQGLEQFF. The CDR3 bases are TGTGCCAGCAGCCAAGGTCTTGAGCAGTTCTTC.

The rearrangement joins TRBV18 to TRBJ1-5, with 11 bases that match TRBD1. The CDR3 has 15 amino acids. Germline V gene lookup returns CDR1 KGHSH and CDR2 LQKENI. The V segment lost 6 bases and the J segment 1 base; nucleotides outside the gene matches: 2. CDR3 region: CASSGQGASNQPQHF. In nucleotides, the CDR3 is TGTGCCAGCTCTGGACAGGGGGCCAGCAATCAGCCCCAGCATTTT.

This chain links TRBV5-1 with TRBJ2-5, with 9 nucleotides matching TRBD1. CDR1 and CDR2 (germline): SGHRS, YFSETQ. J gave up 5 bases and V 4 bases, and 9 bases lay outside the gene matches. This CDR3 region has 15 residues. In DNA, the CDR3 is TGCGCCAGCAGCATGGGACAGGGAGCAAGGGAGACCCAGTACTTC. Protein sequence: CASSMGQGARETQYF.

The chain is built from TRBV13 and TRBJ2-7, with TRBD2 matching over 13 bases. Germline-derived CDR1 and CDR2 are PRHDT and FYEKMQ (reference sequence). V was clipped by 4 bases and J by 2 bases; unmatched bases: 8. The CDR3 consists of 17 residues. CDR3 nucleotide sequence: TGTGCCAGCAGCTCGGGACTAGCGGGGATCTTTCCCTACGAGCAGTACTTC. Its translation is CASSSGLAGIFPYEQYF.